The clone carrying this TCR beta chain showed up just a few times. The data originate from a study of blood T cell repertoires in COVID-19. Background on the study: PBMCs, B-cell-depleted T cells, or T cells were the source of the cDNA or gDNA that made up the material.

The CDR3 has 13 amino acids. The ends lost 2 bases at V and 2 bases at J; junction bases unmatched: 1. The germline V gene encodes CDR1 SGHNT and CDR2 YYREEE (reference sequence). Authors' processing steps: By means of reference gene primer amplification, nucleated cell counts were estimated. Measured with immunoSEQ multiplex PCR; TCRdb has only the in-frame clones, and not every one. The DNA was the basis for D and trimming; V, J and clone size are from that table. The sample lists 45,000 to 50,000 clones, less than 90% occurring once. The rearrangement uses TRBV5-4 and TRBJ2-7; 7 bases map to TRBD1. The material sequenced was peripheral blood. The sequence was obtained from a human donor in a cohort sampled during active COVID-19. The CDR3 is CASSLQGPYEQYF. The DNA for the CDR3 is TGTGCCAGCAGCTTACAGGGGCCCTACGAGCAGTACTTC.